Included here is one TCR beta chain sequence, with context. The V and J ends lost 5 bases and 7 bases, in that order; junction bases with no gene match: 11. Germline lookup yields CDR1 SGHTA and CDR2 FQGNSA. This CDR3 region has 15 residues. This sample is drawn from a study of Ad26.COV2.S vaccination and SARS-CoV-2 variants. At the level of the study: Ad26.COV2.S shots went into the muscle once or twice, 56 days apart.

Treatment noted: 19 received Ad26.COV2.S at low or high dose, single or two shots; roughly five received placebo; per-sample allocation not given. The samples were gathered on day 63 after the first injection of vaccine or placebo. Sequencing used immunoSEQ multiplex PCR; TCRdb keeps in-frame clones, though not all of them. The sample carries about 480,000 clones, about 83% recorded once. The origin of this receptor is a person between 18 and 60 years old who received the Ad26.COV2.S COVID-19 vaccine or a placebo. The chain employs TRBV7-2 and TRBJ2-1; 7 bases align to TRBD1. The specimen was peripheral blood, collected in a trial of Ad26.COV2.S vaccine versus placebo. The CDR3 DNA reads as TGTGCCAGCAGCACCAACTGGGACAGAAGAAATGAGCAGTTCTTC. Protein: CASSTNWDRRNEQFF. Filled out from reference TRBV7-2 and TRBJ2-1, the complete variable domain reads GAGVSQSPSNKVTEKGKDVELRCDPISGHTALYWYRQSLGQGLEFLIYFQGNSAPDKSGLPSDRFSAERTGGSVSTLTIQRTQQEDSAVYLCASSTNWDRRNEQFFGPGTRLTVL.